This is a list of T cell receptor beta chains from one sample in a study of T-cell memory formation after mild COVID-19. TCRdb recomputed calls from the 5' RACE reads with MiXCR, one row per CDR3 protein. This sample yields about 360,000 distinct CDR3 sequences, of which under 15% are seen a single time; about 22% belongs to the top ten. The sequencing input was PBMCs or a T cell subset sorted from them (not recorded which). These receptors all stem from a man younger than 35 who had mild COVID-19 (a few samples of this study predate the infection). Cell type and time point are not known. Each CDR3 is given with its conserved first and last residue. The order of the fields is V gene, clone size, J gene, D gene, CDR3 DNA, CDR3 protein. The D gene is left open where the match is weak. Clone size is shown for a subset of rows, as once, few, many or a class of expanded clone.

>TRBV6-2/TRBV6-3|.|TRBJ1-1|.
TGTGCCAGCAGTCCCGGGTCGTTCACTGAAGCTTTCTTT
CASSPGSFTEAFF
>TRBV7-2|few|TRBJ1-4|.
TGTGCCAGCAGCACCCAGACAGGAAAGAATGAAAAACTGTTTTTT
CASSTQTGKNEKLFF
>TRBV18|few|TRBJ2-1|TRBD1
TGTGCCAGCTCATCCGACAGGGTACGGGATGAGCAGTTCTTC
CASSSDRVRDEQFF
>TRBV6-5|many|TRBJ1-2|.
TGTGCCAGCAGTTTGGGGAGGAACTATGGCTACACCTTC
CASSLGRNYGYTF
>TRBV4-2|few|TRBJ1-5|.
TGTGCCAGCAGCCCCTCCCTTACGGGGGATCAGCCCCAGCATTTT
CASSPSLTGDQPQHF
>TRBV7-7|few|TRBJ1-4|.
TGTGCTAGCAGCTTAGAGACCGGCCCCGGTGAAAAACTGTTTTTT
CASSLETGPGEKLFF
>TRBV4-1|many|TRBJ2-1|TRBD2
TGCGCCAGCAGCCAACTTACTAGCGCCCACTCCTACAATGAGCAGTTCTTC
CASSQLTSAHSYNEQFF
>TRBV12-3/TRBV12-4|few|TRBJ1-3|.
TGTGCCAGCACCGTCGACGGAGGGCTGGGAAACACCATATATTTT
CASTVDGGLGNTIYF
>TRBV4-3|.|TRBJ1-4|TRBD1
TGCGCCAGCACCCGGGCGGGGACAGTTAATGAAAAACTGTTTTTT
CASTRAGTVNEKLFF
>TRBV18|few|TRBJ1-1|TRBD1
TGTGCCAGCGCCCGGGGGACAGAGAACACTGAAGCTTTCTTT
CASARGTENTEAFF
>TRBV6-5|few|TRBJ1-2|.
TGTGCCAGCAGTTACTTGATCCTTCGAGGGGAGTTGCTTGGCTACACCTTC
CASSYLILRGELLGYTF
>TRBV7-2|few|TRBJ2-1|TRBD1
TGTGCCAGCAGCTTAGTAGGGGCAGGGGGTCTGGATGAGCAGTTCTTC
CASSLVGAGGLDEQFF
>TRBV11-2|few|TRBJ2-5|.
TGTGCCAGCAGCTTAGCCGCAGGAGGTGAAGAGACCCAGTACTTC
CASSLAAGGEETQYF
>TRBV20-1|.|TRBJ2-5|TRBD2
TGCAGTGCGAGGGCTTCAGGTGCGGGGGGAGCAGAGACCCAGTACTTC
CSARASGAGGAETQYF
>TRBV20-1|.|TRBJ1-6|TRBD1
TGCAGTGCTAATGAACGACAGGGTAATTCACCCCTCCACTTT
CSANERQGNSPLHF
>TRBV20-1|.|TRBJ2-1|TRBD2
TGCAGTGCTAGAGATTGGGCGGGGGGTCGCGCGCAGCAGTTCTTC
CSARDWAGGRAQQFF
>TRBV10-2|medium-sized|TRBJ2-7|.
TGCGCCAGCAGGCCTGGGGACTCCTACGAGCAGTACTTC
CASRPGDSYEQYF
>TRBV7-2|few|TRBJ1-2|.
TGTGCCAGCAGCTCCAACATCCCCCTTGGCTACACCTTC
CASSSNIPLGYTF
>TRBV7-9|few|TRBJ2-5|.
TGTGCCAGCAGCCTGGGTCGGGGGGCCCAAGAGACCCAGTACTTC
CASSLGRGAQETQYF
>TRBV11-2|.|TRBJ2-1|.
TGTGCCAGCAGTTCCAAAGGGGTGAGCAATGAGCAGTTCTTC
CASSSKGVSNEQFF
>TRBV12-3/TRBV12-4|few|TRBJ1-5|.
TGTGCCAGCAGTTTGTGGGGGGGCAATCAGCCCCAGCATTTT
CASSLWGGNQPQHF
>TRBV7-2|many|TRBJ2-5|.
TGTGCCAGCAGCTTAAGCTGGGGTGGGGAGACCCAGTACTTC
CASSLSWGGETQYF
>TRBV9|few|TRBJ2-4|TRBD1
TGTGCCAGCAGCGCGGATGGGACAGGGGAAAACATTCAGTACTTC
CASSADGTGENIQYF
>TRBV18|.|TRBJ2-7|TRBD1
TGTGCCAGCTCACCACTCGGGACAGGGGAGGGTGAGCAGTACTTC
CASSPLGTGEGEQYF
>TRBV4-1|.|TRBJ1-1|.
TGCGCCAGCAGCCAACCGGACAGACTGAGCACTGAAGCTTTCTTT
CASSQPDRLSTEAFF
>TRBV7-2|few|TRBJ2-3|TRBD2
TGTGCCAGCAACCGGGGGGGCAGAGATACGCAGTATTTT
CASNRGGRDTQYF
>TRBV18|few|TRBJ2-5|.
TGTGCCAGCTCCATTGGGGCCGGGTACCAAGAGACCCAGTACTTC
CASSIGAGYQETQYF
>TRBV7-2|few|TRBJ2-2|.
TGTGCCAGCAGCCCCGGGACCACCGGGGAGCTGTTTTTT
CASSPGTTGELFF
>TRBV7-9|few|TRBJ1-3|.
TGTGCCAGCAGCTCGTCGGTTAGCGGTCAGGCGAGAGGAAACACCATATATTTT
CASSSSVSGQARGNTIYF
>TRBV4-1|.|TRBJ1-2|.
TGCGCCAGCAGCCAGCTCCGCGGGGAAGCTAACTATGGCTACACCTTC
CASSQLRGEANYGYTF
>TRBV12-3/TRBV12-4|few|TRBJ1-1|TRBD1
TGTGCCAGCAGGGGACAGACGAACACTGAAGCTTTCTTT
CASRGQTNTEAFF
>TRBV29-1|.|TRBJ2-2|.
TGCAGCGTTGAGGCCCCCAACACCGGGGAGCTGTTTTTT
CSVEAPNTGELFF
>TRBV24-1|.|TRBJ1-5|.
TGTGCCACCAGTGATTCGGGAGGTAGCGGAGGCAATCAGCCCCAGCATTTT
CATSDSGGSGGNQPQHF
>TRBV4-1|few|TRBJ2-7|TRBD1
TGCGCCAGCAGCCCGATCCCCGGGACAGGTACCTACGAGCAGTACTTC
CASSPIPGTGTYEQYF
>TRBV7-9|few|TRBJ2-1|.
TGTGCCAGCAGCCCCGCACAGGGGGGACTATTCTACAATGAGCAGTTCTTC
CASSPAQGGLFYNEQFF
>TRBV6-2/TRBV6-3|.|TRBJ2-7|.
TGTGCCAGCAGAACTCTACCCAGACGGACCTTCGGGCACGAGCAGTACTTC
CASRTLPRRTFGHEQYF
>TRBV23-1|.|TRBJ2-2|.
TGCGCCAGCAAAATCGCCGGGGAGCTGTTTTTT
CASKIAGELFF
>TRBV7-3|.|TRBJ2-1|.
TGTGCCAGCAGTCCCGGACTTCTCTCCTACAATGAGCAGTTCTTC
CASSPGLLSYNEQFF
>TRBV9|few|TRBJ2-7|TRBD2
TGTGCCAGCAGCGTAGGCGGGGGGAACGAGCAGTACTTC
CASSVGGGNEQYF
>TRBV14|few|TRBJ2-2|.
TGTGCCAGCAGCCAAGCCTGGGGGCTAGTCACCGGGGAGCTGTTTTTT
CASSQAWGLVTGELFF
>TRBV7-2|few|TRBJ2-3|.
TGTGCCAGCAGCCCGGACGTAGCAGATACGCAGTATTTT
CASSPDVADTQYF
>TRBV12-3/TRBV12-4|.|TRBJ1-1|.
TGTGCCAGCAGATTGGGTTGGGGGAACACTGAAGCTTTCTTT
CASRLGWGNTEAFF
>TRBV7-2|few|TRBJ2-5|.
TGTGCCAGCAGCTCTACGAACCAAGAGACCCAGTACTTC
CASSSTNQETQYF
>TRBV12-3/TRBV12-4|few|TRBJ2-3|TRBD2
TGTGCCATAACTAGCGGGGGCTCAGATACGCAGTATTTT
CAITSGGSDTQYF
>TRBV28|.|TRBJ2-1|.
TGTGCCAGCAGCCCGCGGGGACCAGTCTACAATGAGCAGTTCTTC
CASSPRGPVYNEQFF
>TRBV9|few|TRBJ2-5|.
TGTGCCAGCAGCGGCGATCCGAGGGCGGAGACCCAGTACTTC
CASSGDPRAETQYF
>TRBV15|once|TRBJ1-5|.
TGTGCCACCAGCATTCGGAGCAATCAGCCCCAGCATTTT
CATSIRSNQPQHF
>TRBV20-1|many|TRBJ1-1|TRBD1
TGCAGTGCTAGAGATGGGGAAACAGGGGACACTGAAGCTTTCTTT
CSARDGETGDTEAFF
>TRBV5-4|many|TRBJ2-7|.
TGTGCCAGCAGCTTGGGGAGGGGGACGGCGGGATATGACGAGCAGTACTTC
CASSLGRGTAGYDEQYF